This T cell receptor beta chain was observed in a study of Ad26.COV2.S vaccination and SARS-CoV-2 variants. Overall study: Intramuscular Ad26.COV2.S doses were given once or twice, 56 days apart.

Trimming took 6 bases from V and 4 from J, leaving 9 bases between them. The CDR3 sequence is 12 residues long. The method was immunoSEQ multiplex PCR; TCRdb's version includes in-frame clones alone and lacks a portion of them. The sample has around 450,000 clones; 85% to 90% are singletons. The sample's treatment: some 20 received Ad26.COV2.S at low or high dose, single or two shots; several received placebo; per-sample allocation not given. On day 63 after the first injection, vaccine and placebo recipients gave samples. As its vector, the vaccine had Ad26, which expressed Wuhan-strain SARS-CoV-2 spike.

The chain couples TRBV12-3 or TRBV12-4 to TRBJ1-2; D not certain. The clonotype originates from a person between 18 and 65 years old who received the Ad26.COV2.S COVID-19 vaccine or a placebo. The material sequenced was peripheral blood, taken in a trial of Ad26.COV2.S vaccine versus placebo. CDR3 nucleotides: TGTGCCAGCAGCTCCTCTTTCTATGGCTACACCTTC. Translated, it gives CASSSSFYGYTF.